This T cell receptor beta chain is drawn from a study of long-term antiretroviral therapy in people with HIV. The assay, immunoSEQ v3.0, was run at survey level. TCRdb's copy holds only in-frame clones and misses some; the assay was immunoSEQ multiplex PCR. The table includes some 15,000 clones, more than 65% detected once. Germline CDR1 reads SGHTA; CDR2 reads FQGNSA. The CDR3 sequence is 17 residues long. The V and J ends lost 2 bases and 7 bases respectively, with 21 bases between them. Participants who had HIV were, without exception, treated in the United States. Until DNA extraction, the samples held between about 1-10 million cryopreserved PBMC.

This specimen consisted of unsorted PBMCs, obtained 3.1 years after starting antiretroviral therapy. This rearrangement joins TRBV7-2 to TRBJ2-1; a possible D gene is TRBD2 (6 bases). The clonotype was recovered from a man in his forties or fifties with HIV. For the CDR3, the DNA is TGTGCCAGCAGCTTAAGGGAGGCGGCAGGGCCTCGGAATGAGCAGTTCTTC. Amino acid sequence: CASSLREAAGPRNEQFF.